Below, 25 T cell receptor beta chains from the same sample are listed, as sequenced in a study of shared clonotypes between healthy human individuals (dated by TCRdb to 2018 to 2021). Receptor libraries were prepared by the immunoSEQ multiplex PCR assay. Here the immuneACCESS table is served through TCRdb, limited to in-frame sequences with V and J called. Missing clones are a known gap in these copies; in checked studies unresolved V genes cover under half, and the rest lacks a known reason. The sample table records about 1.1 million clones; around 77% of these occur just once. The ten largest clonotypes hold roughly 0.82% of the sample. Material: memory CD4+ T cells from PBMCs. The sample's cell subset or site label, decoded: CD45RA-negative fraction. The source of these receptors is a young man in good health. Some clones in this sample may be carry-over from other donors' samples.

The rearrangement links TRBV20-1 to TRBJ2-1; no clear D gene. CDR3 length: 11 residues. V was shortened by 3 bases and J by 8 bases, with 8 bases between the two germline ends. Germline-derived CDR1 and CDR2 are DFQATT and SNEGSKA (reference sequence). CDR3 in DNA: TGCAGTGCTAGTCGGTCGGATGAGCAGTTCTTC. It yields the protein CSASRSDEQFF.

This chain links TRBV19 with TRBJ1-4; D ambiguous. The germline V gene has CDR1 LNHDA and CDR2 SQIVND (reference sequence). Deletions cut 3 bases from V and 6 bases from J, with 11 bases between. The CDR3 has 14 residues. CDR3 amino acids: CASSMVRWDEKLFF. The CDR3 DNA follows: TGTGCCAGTAGTATGGTGCGGTGGGATGAAAAACTGTTTTTT. The variable domain in full, completed from reference TRBV19 and TRBJ1-4, reads DGGITQSPKYLFRKEGQNVTLSCEQNLNHDAMYWYRQDPGQGLRLIYYSQIVNDFQKGDIAEGYSVSREKKESFPLTVTSAQKNPTAFYLCASSMVRWDEKLFFGSGTQLSVL.

The genes are TRBV10-2 and TRBJ2-2; D uncertain. The V end was cut by 4 bases, the J end by 5 bases, with 14 bases between. Germline CDR1 and CDR2: WSHSY and SAAADI. The length of the CDR3 is 15 residues. CDR3 in DNA: TGCGCCAGCAGTGGTTTGGTAGCATTAACCGGGGAGCTGTTTTTT. Amino acids: CASSGLVALTGELFF.

The chain couples TRBV19 to TRBJ2-7; D gene unclear. CDR3 length: 14 amino acids. The V gene lost 1 base and the J gene lost 2 bases, with 9 bases spanning the gap. In germline, CDR1 is LNHDA, CDR2 SQIVND (reference sequence). The CDR3 reads CASSIAAPTYEQYF. In DNA form, the CDR3 reads TGTGCCAGTAGTATAGCGGCGCCTACCTACGAGCAGTACTTC.

In its sample, this clone was seen once. The CDR3 DNA follows: TGCGCCAGCAGCTTGTTCGGACTAGCGGGCGAGCAGTACTTC. This codes for CASSLFGLAGEQYF. This chain uses TRBV5-1 with TRBJ2-7; 11 bases match TRBD2. In germline, CDR1 is SGHRS, CDR2 YFSETQ. The V and J ends lost 1 base and 6 bases, in that order; junction bases with no gene match: 3. The CDR3 has 14 residues.

This chain joins TRBV11-2 and TRBJ2-7; a possible D gene is TRBD1 (6 bases). Trimming stripped 1 base from V and 1 base from J, with 20 bases between. This CDR3 has 18 amino acids. Germline CDR1 SGHAT, CDR2 FQNNGV. CDR3 sequence: CASSLGVVAGTRSYEQYF. CDR3 nucleotide sequence: TGTGCCAGCAGCTTAGGAGTGGTGGCCGGGACAAGATCCTACGAGCAGTACTTC.

The chain links TRBV7-8 to TRBJ1-2; 7 nucleotides match TRBD1. The CDR3 sequence is 16 residues long. With 6 bases clipped from V and 1 base from J, the junction kept 11 bases outside the gene matches. The germline CDR1 and CDR2 sequences are SGHVS and FQNEAQ. In DNA, the CDR3 is TGTGCCAGCAGTCGAGACAGGGCCACCAATAACTATGGCTACACCTTC. As protein: CASSRDRATNNYGYTF. Together with reference TRBV7-8 and TRBJ1-2, the CDR3 gives the full variable domain: GAGVSQSPRYKVAKRGQDVALRCDPISGHVSLFWYQQALGQGPEFLTYFQNEAQLDKSGLPSDRFFAERPEGSVSTLKIQRTQQEDSAVYLCASSRDRATNNYGYTFGSGTRLTVV.

The chain recombines TRBV6-1 with TRBJ1-5, with D perhaps TRBD1 (6 bases). Trimming left V 1 base short and J 11 bases short, with 24 bases between. The CDR3 is 17 amino acids. CDR1 is MNHNS and CDR2 is SASEGT in the germline V gene. CDR3 in DNA: TGTGCCAGCAGTGAAGGTGAAGGGGGACTGGACTATACGACCCAGCATTTT. Its translation is CASSEGEGGLDYTTQHF.

The rearrangement joins TRBV2 to TRBJ2-3; D ambiguous. CDR1 is SNHLY, CDR2 FYNNEI, per germline. This CDR3 comprises 14 residues. Trimming stripped 1 base from V and 0 bases from J, with 5 bases between. CDR3 DNA: TGTGCCAGCAGTGAAGTAGCTAGCACAGATACGCAGTATTTT. Translation gives CASSEVASTDTQYF.

The V gene is TRBV11-1, the J gene TRBJ2-7; D gene ambiguous. V was cut by 4 bases and J by 3 bases, with 4 bases left in between. Germline CDR1 reads SGHAT; CDR2 reads FQDESV (reference sequence). This CDR3 spans 11 amino acids. Here the CDR3 reads CASSYFYEQYF. CDR3 sequence (DNA): TGTGCCAGCAGCTATTTCTACGAGCAGTACTTC.

This clone was picked up a small number of times. This CDR3 is also generated by other DNA sequences in the sample. The chain joins TRBV2 to TRBJ1-2; a possible D gene is TRBD1 (6 bases). The germline gives CDR1 SNHLY, CDR2 FYNNEI. V was shortened by 3 bases and J by 3 bases, with 8 bases between the two germline ends. This CDR3 is built from 13 residues. The DNA for the CDR3 is TGTGCCAGCAGTGACAGGGGCTACTATGGCTACACCTTC. Translated, it gives CASSDRGYYGYTF.

The chain uses TRBV29-1 and TRBJ1-2, with TRBD1 identical over 8 bases. The CDR3 covers 13 residues. The V gene's germline CDR1 is SQVTM and CDR2 ANQGSEA. Germline trimming cut 7 bases from V and 3 bases from J; bases unmatched to any gene: 7. The DNA of the CDR3 is TGCAGCGCCGGGACAGGATTTGACTATGGCTACACCTTC. It codes for CSAGTGFDYGYTF.

This clone was seen only once. Other nucleotide sequences in the sample specify the same CDR3. The chain recombines TRBV2 with TRBJ2-3; maybe TRBD2 (5 bases). Trimming cost V 2 bases and J 3 bases, with 9 bases left between them. CDR1 SNHLY and CDR2 FYNNEI come from the germline V gene. There are 14 residues in the CDR3. The CDR3 reads CASSESGGTDTQYF. CDR3 sequence (DNA): TGTGCCAGCAGTGAAAGCGGCGGGACAGATACGCAGTATTTT.

The chain recombines TRBV6-5 with TRBJ1-4; D is uncertain. V was shortened by 5 bases and J by 7 bases, with 14 bases between the two germline ends. CDR3 size: 14 residues. The V gene's germline CDR1 is MNHEY and CDR2 SVGAGI. CDR3 sequence reads: CASSALRWGEKLFF. CDR3 bases: TGTGCCAGCAGTGCACTGAGGTGGGGTGAAAAACTGTTTTTT.

V is TRBV19 and J is TRBJ1-5; D call uncertain. V was pared by 7 bases and J by 7 bases, with 17 bases between. This CDR3 contains 14 residues. Germline values: CDR1 LNHDA, CDR2 SQIVND (reference sequence). CDR3 amino acids: CASTEVGVVQPQHF. CDR3 nucleotides: TGTGCCAGTACAGAGGTCGGGGTTGTGCAGCCCCAGCATTTT.

There are many counts of this clone. One junction end does not reproduce the germline sequence, and a read error may be involved. V is TRBV30 and J is TRBJ1-2; no definite D call. Looked up from germline, CDR1 is GTSNPN and CDR2 is SVGIG (reference sequence). CDR3 length: 11 amino acids. The CDR3, as DNA: TGCGCCTGGAGTTCTCCCGCGGACTACGCCTTC. This translates into CAWSSPADYAF.

The chain employs TRBV27 and TRBJ2-1; D may correspond to TRBD1 or TRBD2 (5 bases each). The germline V gene encodes CDR1 MNHEY and CDR2 SMNVEV (reference sequence). This CDR3 has 17 residues. The ends were cut back, 6 bases at V and 2 bases at J, with 20 bases in the middle. CDR3 in DNA: TGTGCCAGCAGAATATTCGGGGCGGCGGGCACCTACAATGAGCAGTTCTTC. Amino acid sequence: CASRIFGAAGTYNEQFF.

The genes are TRBV4-2 and TRBJ2-2; TRBD1 matches 8 bases. The CDR3 sequence is 18 residues long. J was trimmed by 1 base and V by 4 bases; bases with no gene match: 11. The V gene's germline CDR1 is LGHNA and CDR2 YNFKEQ. CDR3 in amino acids: CASSPRTDRGRNTGELFF. The CDR3 DNA is TGTGCCAGCAGCCCCCGAACCGACAGGGGAAGGAACACCGGGGAGCTGTTTTTT.

Turning to this clone: A far larger clone is one nucleotide away, so this likely arose from a read error. The rearrangement links TRBV7-9 to TRBJ2-5; 8 bases match TRBD1. The J call is doubtful: the DNA matches TRBJ2-7 better. Germline loops: CDR1 SEHNR, CDR2 FQNEAQ (reference sequence). The CDR3 is 19 amino acids. CDR3 residues: CASSLAVRTGGLVSYEQYF. DNA of the CDR3: TGTGCCAGCAGCTTAGCGGTGAGAACAGGGGGACTGGTGTCCTACGAGCAGTACTTC.

This clone has just one count. The chain combines TRBV7-2 with TRBJ2-5; TRBD1 is a possible D gene (6 bases). Per the germline V gene, CDR1 is SGHTA and CDR2 is FQGNSA. The V end lost 3 bases, the J end lost 3 bases, and 11 bases lay between the germline ends. The CDR3 loop spans 14 amino acids. The CDR3 nucleotides are TGTGCCAGCAGCTTTATACAGGGCGAAGAGACCCAGTACTTC. Translating it yields CASSFIQGEETQYF.

This clone was seen only once. The chain couples TRBV9 to TRBJ2-5; perhaps TRBD2 as D (5 bases). Trimming removed 1 base from V and 1 base from J, with 11 bases in between. The CDR3 has 15 residues. Germline assignment: CDR1 SGDLS and CDR2 YYNGEE. CDR3 sequence reads: CASSVLGGPQETQYF. CDR3 nucleotides: TGTGCCAGCAGCGTACTCGGCGGGCCCCAAGAGACCCAGTACTTC.

V usage is TRBV2 and J usage is TRBJ2-4; 7 nucleotides align to TRBD1. This CDR3 spans 14 amino acids. V lost 4 bases, J lost 6 bases, and 6 bases stayed unmatched. CDR1 SNHLY and CDR2 FYNNEI come from the germline V gene. CDR3 bases: TGTGCCAGCAGTGGAGAGGGGGCGGGAAACATTCAGTACTTC. Its translation is CASSGEGAGNIQYF. Variable domain in full (rest from reference TRBV2 and TRBJ2-4): EPEVTQTPSHQVTQMGQEVILRCVPISNHLYFYWYRQILGQKVEFLVSFYNNEISEKSEIFDDQFSVERPDGSNFTLKIRSTKLEDSAMYFCASSGEGAGNIQYFGAGTRLSVL.

In its sample, this clone was seen once. CDR3 in DNA: TGTGCCAGCAGCCTAAGGGACTCACCCCTCCACTTT. It specifies CASSLRDSPLHF. The V and J genes are TRBV5-6 and TRBJ1-6; TRBD1 is a possible D gene (5 bases). This CDR3 is 12 amino acids long. The germline V gene has CDR1 SGHDT and CDR2 YYEEEE. V dropped 4 bases and J dropped 10 bases, with 9 bases sitting between them.

Here the CDR3 reads CSVDRTNTDTQYF. As DNA, the CDR3 is TGCAGCGTTGACCGGACTAACACAGATACGCAGTATTTT. This rearrangement joins TRBV29-1 to TRBJ2-3; D perhaps matches TRBD2 (6 bases). This CDR3 has 13 amino acids. The V and J ends lost 3 bases and 2 bases respectively, with 9 bases between them. The germline V gene encodes CDR1 SQVTM and CDR2 ANQGSEA.

As DNA, the CDR3 is TGCGCCAGCAGCCTAGCCCCGTCGACAGGGGGTAATGATCAGCCCCAGCATTTT. This sequence encodes CASSLAPSTGGNDQPQHF. The genes are TRBV5-1 and TRBJ1-5; 9 bases map to TRBD1. The CDR3 consists of 18 residues. In germline, CDR1 is SGHRS, CDR2 YFSETQ. The junction had 16 bases not matched to a gene; V was cut back by 4 bases and J by 5 bases.